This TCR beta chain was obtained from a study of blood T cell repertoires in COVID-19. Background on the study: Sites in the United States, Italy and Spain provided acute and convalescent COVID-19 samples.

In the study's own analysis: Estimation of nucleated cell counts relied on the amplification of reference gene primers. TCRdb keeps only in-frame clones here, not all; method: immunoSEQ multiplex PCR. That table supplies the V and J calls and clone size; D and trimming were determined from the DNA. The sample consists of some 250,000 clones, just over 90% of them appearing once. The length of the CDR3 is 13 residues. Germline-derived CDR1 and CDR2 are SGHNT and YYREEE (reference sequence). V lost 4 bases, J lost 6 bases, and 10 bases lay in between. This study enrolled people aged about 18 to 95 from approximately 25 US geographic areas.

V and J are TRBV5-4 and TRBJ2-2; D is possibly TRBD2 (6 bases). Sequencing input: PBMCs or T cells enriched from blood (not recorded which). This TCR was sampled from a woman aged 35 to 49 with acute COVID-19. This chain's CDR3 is CASSQDYAGELFF. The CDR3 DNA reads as TGTGCCAGCAGCCAGGACTACGCCGGGGAGCTGTTTTTT.